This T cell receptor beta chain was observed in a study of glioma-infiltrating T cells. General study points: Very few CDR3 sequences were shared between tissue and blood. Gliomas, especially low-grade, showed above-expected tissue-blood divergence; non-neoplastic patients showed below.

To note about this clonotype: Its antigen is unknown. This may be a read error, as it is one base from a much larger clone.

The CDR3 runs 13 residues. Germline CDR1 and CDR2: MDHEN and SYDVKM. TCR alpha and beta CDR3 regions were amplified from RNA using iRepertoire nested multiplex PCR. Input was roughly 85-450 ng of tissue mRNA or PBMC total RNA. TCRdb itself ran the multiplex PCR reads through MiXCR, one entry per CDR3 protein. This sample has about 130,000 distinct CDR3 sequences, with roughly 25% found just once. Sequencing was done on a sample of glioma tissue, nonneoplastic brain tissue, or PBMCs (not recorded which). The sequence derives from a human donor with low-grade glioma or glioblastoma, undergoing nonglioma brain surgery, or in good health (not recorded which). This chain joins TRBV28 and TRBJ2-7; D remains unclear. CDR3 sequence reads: CASRFGYSYEQYF. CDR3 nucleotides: TGTGCCAGCCGTTTTGGCTATTCTTACGAGCAGTACTTC.